This T cell receptor beta chain is drawn from a study of cytomegalovirus exposure and HLA in healthy donors. Study-level background: The early release's HLA-typed donors yielded tens of millions of unique TCRs. General study findings and limits: Equally common other TCR beta chains were less clonally expanded than HLA-associated ones, a later analysis found. In a later analysis, CMV-associated beta chains were mostly HLA-associated, it appeared.

This CDR3 has 14 residues. Germline V CDR1 and CDR2: SGDLS, YYNGEE. Trimming at V came to 0 bases and at J to 5 bases, leaving 3 bases not matched to a gene. Of note for this clone: Its target is not known.

PCR employed 60 Vbeta and 13 Jbeta primers. The table came from immunoSEQ multiplex PCR; TCRdb's copy has only in-frame clones and leaves some out. The repertoire consists of 130,000 to 150,000 clones, with under 90% occurring once and the leading ten covering about 5%. The rearrangement joins TRBV9 to TRBJ2-3; the match to TRBD2 covers 7 bases. Sequencing was carried out using PBMCs. The TCR originated in a man aged 40-55 years in good health and CMV-seronegative. This chain's CDR3 is CASSVGGGIDTQYF. The CDR3 DNA is TGTGCCAGCAGCGTAGGGGGGGGGATAGATACGCAGTATTTT.